The 29 T cell receptor beta chains below all came from one sample that was sequenced in a study of blood T cell repertoires in COVID-19. The method was immunoSEQ multiplex PCR; TCRdb's version includes in-frame clones alone and lacks a portion of them. Found here are approximately 230,000 clones, 86% of them singletons; the top ten hold approximately 2.1%. The specimen was peripheral blood. These receptors came from a man younger than 40 who had recovered from COVID-19.

This chain connects TRBV3-1 (or the pseudogene TRBV3-2) to TRBJ2-5, with 8 nucleotides matching TRBD2. Germline CDR1 and CDR2: LGHDT and YNNKEL (reference sequence). This CDR3 spans 14 amino acids. V lost 4 bases to trimming and J lost 4 bases; unmatched junction nucleotides: 5. The CDR3 protein is CASSLVTSGETQYF. CDR3 in DNA: TGTGCCAGCAGCCTCGTAACTAGCGGAGAGACCCAGTACTTC.

The rearrangement links TRBV7-9 to TRBJ2-7, with 8 positions matching TRBD1. After removal of 4 bases from V and 4 bases from J, the junction contained 9 bases not matched to a gene. Germline CDR1 is SEHNR and CDR2 is FQNEAQ (reference sequence). The CDR3 runs 15 residues. The CDR3 loop is CASSSRQGTVYEQYF. The DNA for the CDR3 is TGTGCCAGCAGCTCAAGACAGGGGACGGTATACGAGCAGTACTTC.

This chain joins TRBV6-5 and TRBJ1-1, with TRBD1 matching over 7 bases. This CDR3 has 13 residues. V was clipped by 6 bases and J by 7 bases; unmatched bases: 8. CDR1 MNHEY and CDR2 SVGAGI come from the germline V gene. Here the CDR3 DNA reads TGTGCCAGCAGCCCCGGGACAGTTGGTGAAGCTTTCTTT. As protein: CASSPGTVGEAFF.

There are a few counts of this clone. This chain links TRBV2 with TRBJ2-7, with TRBD1 as a possible D gene (5 bases). V was clipped by 2 bases and J by 3 bases, with 14 bases between them. Looked up from germline, CDR1 is SNHLY and CDR2 is FYNNEI. The CDR3 is 15 residues long. CDR3 nucleotide sequence: TGTGCCAGCAGTGAAATCGGGCAGGGCTACTACGAGCAGTACTTC. Protein sequence: CASSEIGQGYYEQYF.

CDR3 sequence: CASSFGGSQPQHF. CDR3 nucleotides: TGTGCCAGCAGTTTCGGAGGGAGTCAGCCCCAGCATTTT. The genes are TRBV6-5 and TRBJ1-5; D ambiguous. V was clipped by 4 bases and J by 6 bases, with 10 bases between them. CDR3 size: 13 residues. Germline-derived CDR1 and CDR2 are MNHEY and SVGAGI.

J is TRBJ1-2 and V is TRBV29-1; 7 bases match TRBD1. V shed 7 bases, J shed 4 bases, and the junction held 9 bases outside the gene matches. The CDR3 has 13 residues. Germline V gives CDR1 SQVTM, CDR2 ANQGSEA. CDR3 loop: CSARDSEFYGYTF. The CDR3 bases are TGCAGCGCTCGGGACAGTGAATTCTATGGCTACACCTTC. The full variable domain, in which reference TRBV29-1 and TRBJ1-2 provide the parts outside the CDR3, is SAVISQKPSRDICQRGTSLTIQCQVDSQVTMMFWYRQQPGQSLTLIATANQGSEATYESGFVIDKFPISRPNLTFSTLTVSNMSPEDSSIYLCSARDSEFYGYTFGSGTRLTVV.

The table lists this clone with a few counts. The chain couples TRBV6-4 to TRBJ2-1, with TRBD1 as a possible D gene (7 bases). There are 14 residues in the CDR3. Germline V gene data show CDR1 as MRHNA and CDR2 as SNTAGT. Trimming left V 2 bases short and J 8 bases short, with 13 bases between. The CDR3 region is CASSDGQGGDEQFF. For the CDR3, the DNA is TGTGCCAGCAGTGACGGGCAGGGGGGTGATGAGCAGTTCTTC.

As concerns this clone: At one end the junction does not follow the germline gene, possibly because of a read error. The chain carries TRBV10-1 and TRBJ1-2; no clear D gene. The CDR3 runs 10 residues. Looked up from germline, CDR1 is WNHNN and CDR2 is SYGVQD (reference sequence). In nucleotides, the CDR3 is TGTATTAGCTTTCCCTATGGCTACACCTTC. It yields the protein CISFPYGYTF.

About this clone itself: The germline gene is not matched at one end of the junction; a read error may be the cause. The V and J genes are TRBV5-4 and TRBJ1-1, with 7 bases matching TRBD1. The CDR3 runs to 17 residues. Germline CDR1 is SGHNT and CDR2 is YYREEE (reference sequence). CDR3 nucleotide sequence: TGTGCCAGCAGTTTGGACGGACAGGTTTCACCGAACACTGAAGCTTTCTTT. Translating gives CASSLDGQVSPNTEAFF.

This rearrangement joins TRBV7-8 to TRBJ2-7; D uncertain. CDR1 SGHVS and CDR2 FQNEAQ come from the germline V gene. This CDR3 spans 13 amino acids. Trimming took off 2 bases at V and 4 bases at J, with 9 bases between the two ends. This CDR3 reads CASSLFEVYEQYF. The CDR3, as DNA: TGTGCCAGCAGCTTATTTGAGGTTTACGAGCAGTACTTC.

A single count supports this clone. V usage is TRBV29-1 and J usage is TRBJ1-3; no clear D. CDR1 is SQVTM and CDR2 is ANQGSEA in the germline V gene. The V and J ends lost 4 bases and 2 bases respectively, with 12 bases between them. CDR3 size: 14 residues. The chain's CDR3 is CSVGPRAAGNTIYF. The CDR3 DNA sequence: TGCAGCGTTGGTCCGAGGGCGGCTGGAAACACCATATATTTT.

This chain links TRBV5-1 with TRBJ2-1; 10 positions match TRBD2. Germline-derived CDR1 and CDR2 are SGHRS and YFSETQ. The CDR3 sequence is 15 residues long. V dropped 0 bases and J dropped 8; count of bases not matched to a gene: 5. CDR3 in amino acids: CASSLERGGLDEQFF. Written as DNA, the CDR3 is TGCGCCAGCAGCTTGGAGCGGGGGGGCCTCGATGAGCAGTTCTTC.

V is TRBV6-5 and J is TRBJ2-3; unclear D gene. The CDR3 has 14 residues. The V gene lost 3 bases and the J gene lost 2 bases, with 9 bases spanning the gap. CDR1 and CDR2 from the germline V gene are MNHEY and SVGAGI. CDR3 sequence reads: CASSYSGSTDTQYF. The DNA for the CDR3 is TGTGCCAGCAGTTATAGTGGTTCCACAGATACGCAGTATTTT.

This chain uses TRBV3-1 (or the pseudogene TRBV3-2) with TRBJ1-5, with TRBD1 matching 8 bases. V lost 4 bases and J lost 1; bases outside the gene matches: 3. Germline values: CDR1 LGHDT, CDR2 YNNKEL (reference sequence). The CDR3 is 15 residues long. The CDR3 here is CASSPGGSSNQPQHF. The CDR3 DNA is TGTGCCAGCAGCCCAGGGGGCTCAAGCAATCAGCCCCAGCATTTT.

This chain connects TRBV29-1 to TRBJ1-1; 8 bases match TRBD1. The junction had 7 bases not matched to a gene; V was cut back by 5 bases and J by 8 bases. The CDR3 is 12 amino acids. Germline loops: CDR1 SQVTM, CDR2 ANQGSEA. CDR3: CSVHWTGREAFF. In DNA, the CDR3 is TGCAGCGTTCACTGGACAGGGAGGGAAGCTTTCTTT.

This sequence joins TRBV6-5 and TRBJ1-3, with D tentatively TRBD1 (6 bases). V was pared by 6 bases and J by 0 bases, with 12 bases between. Germline V gene data show CDR1 as MNHEY and CDR2 as SVGAGI. The CDR3 spans 15 residues. The CDR3 DNA reads TGTGCCAGCAGACAGGGCCTGAGCTCTGGAAACACCATATATTTT. Protein: CASRQGLSSGNTIYF.

The CDR3 here is CASSRAGLPTSYNEQFF. The CDR3 nucleotides are TGTGCCAGTAGTAGGGCCGGTCTTCCGACGTCCTACAATGAGCAGTTCTTC. The gene calls are TRBV19 and TRBJ2-1; D gene uncertain. V was shortened by 4 bases and J by 1 base, with 17 bases between the two germline ends. Looked up from germline, CDR1 is LNHDA and CDR2 is SQIVND (reference sequence). This CDR3 region has 17 residues.

The rearrangement joins TRBV7-8 to TRBJ1-6; no clear D gene. In germline, CDR1 is SGHVS, CDR2 FQNEAQ. V was clipped by 5 bases and J by 6 bases, with 11 bases between them. The CDR3 contains 14 residues. CDR3: CASSAREGNSPLHF. For the CDR3, the DNA is TGTGCCAGCAGCGCCAGAGAGGGTAATTCACCCCTCCACTTT.

The J gene is TRBJ1-2, the V gene TRBV2, with a weak D call TRBD1 (6 bases). Trimming removed 1 base at V and 8 bases at J, with 11 bases between. The length of the CDR3 is 13 residues. The germline gives CDR1 SNHLY, CDR2 FYNNEI. DNA of the CDR3: TGTGCCAGCAGTGAAGGACAGGCGAGGGGCTACACCTTC. Encoded protein: CASSEGQARGYTF. Complete variable domain (other parts from reference TRBV2 and TRBJ1-2): EPEVTQTPSHQVTQMGQEVILRCVPISNHLYFYWYRQILGQKVEFLVSFYNNEISEKSEIFDDQFSVERPDGSNFTLKIRSTKLEDSAMYFCASSEGQARGYTFGSGTRLTVV.

There are a few counts of this clone. The chain recombines TRBV5-8 with TRBJ1-1; 7 bases align to TRBD1. Germline V gene data show CDR1 as SGHTS and CDR2 as YDEGEE. Germline trimming cut 4 bases from V and 7 bases from J; bases unmatched to any gene: 7. The CDR3 totals 13 residues. The CDR3: CASSQRQGHEAFF. The CDR3 bases are TGTGCCAGCAGCCAAAGACAGGGTCATGAAGCTTTCTTT.

This clone showed up just once. This sequence joins TRBV9 and TRBJ2-1, with TRBD2 identical over 9 bases. The J segment lost 5 bases and the V segment lost 6 bases, leaving 9 bases of the junction unmatched. This CDR3 is 15 amino acids long. Per germline, CDR1 SGDLS and CDR2 YYNGEE. The CDR3 DNA follows: TGTGCCAGCAACCCGAGCGGGGGGCAGCACAATGAGCAGTTCTTC. This translates into CASNPSGGQHNEQFF.

The V call is TRBV4-3, the J call TRBJ2-2; 11 nucleotides line up with TRBD2. Germline lookup yields CDR1 LGHNA and CDR2 YSLEER. Trimming took 5 bases from V and 5 from J; bases not matched to a gene: 4. The CDR3 loop spans 15 amino acids. CDR3 sequence (DNA): TGCGCCAGCAGCTATACTAGCGGGGGAACCGGGGAGCTGTTTTTT. Amino acids: CASSYTSGGTGELFF.

The V call is TRBV5-1, the J call TRBJ2-1, with D possibly matching TRBD1 (6 bases). CDR3 length: 14 amino acids. Germline V gives CDR1 SGHRS, CDR2 YFSETQ. Trimming took off 6 bases at V and 7 bases at J, with 17 bases between the two ends. CDR3 bases: TGCGCCAGCAACTTAGGACAGTTTCGAAATGAGCAGTTCTTC. It translates to CASNLGQFRNEQFF.

This clone was detected once. The CDR3 is CASSGTVVGSGNTIYF. The CDR3 DNA sequence: TGTGCCAGCAGTGGGACAGTAGTGGGCTCTGGAAACACCATATATTTT. The chain joins TRBV2 to TRBJ1-3, with a possible D match to TRBD1 (6 bases). The ends were cut back, 4 bases at V and 0 bases at J, with 13 bases in the middle. CDR3 length equals 16 residues. Germline CDR1 is SNHLY and CDR2 is FYNNEI.

In this sample, this clone turned up a few times. The chain is built from TRBV10-3 and TRBJ2-3; D not certain. With 11 bases removed from V and 3 bases from J, the gap between germline ends came to 15 bases. This CDR3 contains 13 residues. Germline loops: CDR1 ENHRY, CDR2 SYGVKD. Here the CDR3 DNA reads TGTGCCGTGGGTGCGGCAGCAACAGATACGCAGTATTTT. Its translation: CAVGAAATDTQYF.

This clone was recorded a few times. The chain joins TRBV6-6 to TRBJ1-6; 7 bases match TRBD1. Trimming removed 5 bases from V and 5 bases from J; junction bases left unmatched: 9. The CDR3 has 16 residues. Germline lookup yields CDR1 MNHNY and CDR2 SVGAGI (reference sequence). CDR3 nucleotide sequence: TGTGCCAGCAGTAACAGGGGAGGAAGCGATAATTCACCCCTCCACTTT. It codes for CASSNRGGSDNSPLHF.

This sequence joins TRBV5-1 and TRBJ1-2; the match to TRBD1 covers 8 bases. Germline CDR1 SGHRS, CDR2 YFSETQ. After removal of 4 bases from V and 2 bases from J, the junction contained 7 bases not matched to a gene. CDR3 length: 15 residues. CDR3 sequence: CASSGQGRTNYGYTF. In nucleotides, the CDR3 is TGCGCCAGCAGCGGACAGGGACGGACGAACTATGGCTACACCTTC.

J is TRBJ1-5 and V is TRBV6-2 or TRBV6-3; D is possibly TRBD1 (5 bases). CDR1 is MNHEY, CDR2 SVGEGT, per germline. V was clipped by 4 bases and J by 9 bases, with 13 bases between them. This CDR3 has 13 amino acids. The DNA for the CDR3 is TGTGCCAGCAGTTGGGACGGGGGTTGGCCCCAGCATTTT. This encodes CASSWDGGWPQHF.

V gene TRBV6-2 or TRBV6-3 combines with J gene TRBJ2-7, with a tentative D call TRBD2 (5 bases). The V and J ends lost 2 bases and 6 bases respectively, with 20 bases between them. This CDR3 contains 16 residues. Germline V CDR1 and CDR2: MNHEY, SVGEGT. The chain's CDR3 is CASSYTLTPSEGEQYF. The DNA of the CDR3 is TGTGCCAGCAGTTACACACTTACCCCTTCCGAGGGCGAGCAGTACTTC.